A single sample is the source of the 29 T cell receptor beta chains below, sequenced in a study of spatial heterogeneity in lung cancer. Broader study findings: It was found that expanded intratumoral alpha and beta TCR counts tracked tumor mutation counts.

Time point noted: sample taken at primary tumor resection. Their target antigens are unknown. MiXCR was run by TCRdb on the 5' RACE reads, yielding one entry per CDR3 protein. This sample yields under 8,000 distinct CDR3 sequences, of which about 6.7% are seen a single time; 12% belongs to the top ten. Sequenced material: lung tumor tissue, taken at surgery. Every receptor here comes from a male donor with early-stage non-small cell lung cancer.

This clonotype was counted at least ten times. The chain uses TRBV30 and TRBJ1-5, with 8 positions matching TRBD1. The CDR3 spans 14 residues. With V trimmed by 2 bases and J by 3 bases, 3 bases remained unmatched. In germline, CDR1 is GTSNPN, CDR2 SVGIG (reference sequence). The CDR3 DNA reads as TGTGCCTGGAGTTGGGGACAGGACAATCAGCCCCAGCATTTT. It translates to CAWSWGQDNQPQHF.

This clonotype was seen repeatedly, ten times or more. This chain connects TRBV7-9 to TRBJ1-4; tentatively, D is TRBD1 (5 bases). Germline CDR1 and CDR2: SEHNR and FQNEAQ (reference sequence). This CDR3 spans 13 amino acids. V dropped 5 bases and J dropped 8 bases, with 12 bases sitting between them. The CDR3 nucleotides read TGTGCCAGCAGCCCGCGGCGGGGCGAAAAACTGTTTTTT. It codes for CASSPRRGEKLFF.

This clonotype was counted many times. V and J are TRBV20-1 and TRBJ1-2, with 7 nucleotides matching TRBD1. The CDR3 is 13 amino acids. The ends lost 5 bases at V and 4 bases at J; junction bases unmatched: 7. From germline, CDR1 is DFQATT and CDR2 SNEGSKA (reference sequence). The CDR3: CSALDRVSYGYTF. CDR3 DNA sequence: TGCAGTGCTCTCGACAGGGTGAGCTATGGCTACACCTTC.

By share of the sample, this clonotype is medium-sized (0.01 to 0.1%). The CDR3 here is CASSFLQGSSYNEQFF. CDR3 in DNA: TGCGCCAGCAGCTTCCTACAGGGAAGCTCCTACAATGAGCAGTTCTTC. This chain connects TRBV5-1 to TRBJ2-1, with D tentatively TRBD1 (6 bases). Trimming shortened V by 2 bases and J by 0 bases, and 12 bases separated the two germline ends. CDR1 SGHRS and CDR2 YFSETQ come from the germline V gene. The CDR3 is 16 residues long. The variable domain in full, completed from reference TRBV5-1 and TRBJ2-1, reads KAGVTQTPRYLIKTRGQQVTLSCSPISGHRSVSWYQQTPGQGLQFLFEYFSETQRNKGNFPGRFSGRQFSNSRSEMNVSTLELGDSALYLCASSFLQGSSYNEQFFGPGTRLTVL.

This clonotype is termed medium-sized (0.01 to 0.1%). The chain is built from TRBV5-1 and TRBJ2-3, with 8 bases matching TRBD2. V gave up 3 bases and J gave up 4 bases; unmatched junction bases: 7. The CDR3 runs 15 residues. Germline assignment: CDR1 SGHRS and CDR2 YFSETQ. The CDR3, as DNA: TGCGCCAGCAGCTCCTCAGCGGGAGATGCAGATACGCAGTATTTT. Translated, it gives CASSSSAGDADTQYF.

In its sample, this clonotype was seen many times. This chain connects TRBV28 to TRBJ2-7; D tentatively fits TRBD1 or TRBD2 (7 bases each). V gave up 6 bases and J gave up 5 bases, with 17 bases separating them. Looked up from germline, CDR1 is MDHEN and CDR2 is SYDVKM. This CDR3 has 14 amino acids. In DNA form, the CDR3 reads TGTGCCAGCAGCTCCAGGGGGGGGAGGCACGAGCAGTACTTC. Its translation: CASSSRGGRHEQYF.

By its share, this clonotype is medium-sized. V gene TRBV7-9 combines with J gene TRBJ1-3; possibly TRBD1 for D (5 bases). The CDR3 length is 15 residues. V gave up 5 bases and J gave up 6 bases, with 17 bases separating them. Germline V gene sequence: CDR1 SEHNR, CDR2 FQNEAQ (reference sequence). The CDR3 here is CASSQGSSQENTIYF. DNA for the CDR3: TGTGCCAGCAGCCAGGGAAGCTCCCAAGAAAACACCATATATTTT.

By sample fraction, this clonotype is medium-sized (0.01 to 0.1%). The V gene is TRBV19, the J gene TRBJ2-7, with D perhaps given as TRBD1 or TRBD2 (6 bases each). This CDR3 region has 15 residues. Germline V gene lookup returns CDR1 LNHDA and CDR2 SQIVND (reference sequence). V was shortened by 3 bases and J by 1 base, with 13 bases between the two germline ends. The CDR3 DNA is TGTGCCAGTAGTATTTGGGGGGCGCGGTCCTACGAGCAGTACTTC. Its translation is CASSIWGARSYEQYF.

This clonotype is medium-sized within its sample. The CDR3 nucleotides read TGTGCCAGCAGCTGGTCGGGCGCGGGGGGCTACACCTTC. Protein: CASSWSGAGGYTF. This rearrangement joins TRBV7-2 to TRBJ1-2; no clear D. The V gene's germline CDR1 is SGHTA and CDR2 FQGNSA. CDR3 length: 13 residues. V lost 4 bases to trimming and J lost 8 bases, with 14 bases between them. The full variable domain, rest sourced from reference TRBV7-2 and TRBJ1-2, is GAGVSQSPSNKVTEKGKDVELRCDPISGHTALYWYRQSLGQGLEFLIYFQGNSAPDKSGLPSDRFSAERTGGSVSTLTIQRTQQEDSAVYLCASSWSGAGGYTFGSGTRLTVV.

This clonotype is termed medium-sized (0.01 to 0.1%). The chain couples TRBV30 to TRBJ1-5; possible D gene TRBD1, 5 bases. This CDR3 has 13 residues. V was shortened by 4 bases and J by 6 bases, with 13 bases between the two germline ends. Germline CDR1 GTSNPN, CDR2 SVGIG (reference sequence). CDR3 coding DNA: TGTGCCTGGAATATAGGGGCAGGTCAGCCCCAGCATTTT. It codes for CAWNIGAGQPQHF.

This clonotype is medium-sized. The junction and the germline gene differ at one end; a read error may be behind it. Here the CDR3 reads CASSLGIAGGQIF. DNA for the CDR3: TGTGCCAGCAGCTTAGGTATCGCGGGAGGGCAAATCTTC. The chain employs TRBV7-9 and TRBJ2-1; TRBD2 matches at 9 bases. Looked up from germline, CDR1 is SEHNR and CDR2 is FQNEAQ (reference sequence). This CDR3 spans 13 amino acids. Variable domain in full (rest from reference TRBV7-9 and TRBJ2-1): DTGVSQNPRHKITKRGQNVTFRCDPISEHNRLYWYRQTLGQGPEFLTYFQNEAQLEKSRLLSDRFSAERPKGSFSTLEIQRTEQGDSAMYLCASSLGIAGGQIFGPGTRLTVL.

The chain links TRBV18 to TRBJ1-4, with TRBD1 matching 7 bases. Trimming removed 6 bases from V and 11 bases from J; junction bases left unmatched: 3. The germline gives CDR1 KGHSH, CDR2 LQKENI. The CDR3 covers 11 residues. Here the CDR3 reads CASSDRAKLFF. CDR3 coding DNA: TGTGCCAGCTCCGACAGGGCGAAACTGTTTTTT.

In its sample, this clonotype was seen many times. This chain joins TRBV9 and TRBJ2-5; tentatively, D is TRBD1 or TRBD2 (6 bases each). The CDR3 spans 15 residues. Germline V gene sequence: CDR1 SGDLS, CDR2 YYNGEE. Between the trimmed V and J ends, which lost 3 bases and 2 bases, there was a span of 14 bases. For the CDR3, the DNA is TGTGCCAGCAGCGCGGAGGGGGGAAGGCAAGAGACCCAGTACTTC. This encodes CASSAEGGRQETQYF.

This clonotype was detected many times. The chain has TRBV4-1 and TRBJ2-1; TRBD1 agrees at 10 bases. V was clipped by 3 bases and J by 9 bases; unmatched bases: 14. Germline loops: CDR1 MGHRA, CDR2 YSYEKL. CDR3 size: 17 residues. CDR3 sequence: CASSQGTGEVQRSEQFF. The CDR3 region has the DNA TGCGCCAGCAGCCAGGGGACAGGGGAGGTCCAAAGGAGTGAGCAGTTCTTC.

This clonotype has at least ten counts. The chain carries TRBV29-1 and TRBJ1-2; D gene uncertain. The germline gives CDR1 SQVTM, CDR2 ANQGSEA. The V gene lost 4 bases and the J gene lost 4 bases, with 7 bases spanning the gap. The CDR3 contains 11 residues. The CDR3 sequence: CSVGWSYGYTF. The DNA of the CDR3 is TGCAGCGTTGGTTGGAGCTATGGCTACACCTTC.

In this sample, this clonotype is medium-sized. The genes are TRBV19 and TRBJ2-2; perhaps TRBD1 as D (6 bases). Trimming removed 6 bases at V and 0 bases at J, with 14 bases between. Germline V gives CDR1 LNHDA, CDR2 SQIVND (reference sequence). The CDR3 spans 16 residues. The CDR3 protein is CASRKDRRTNTGELFF. Here the CDR3 DNA reads TGTGCCAGTAGGAAAGACAGGAGGACGAACACCGGGGAGCTGTTTTTT. Using reference TRBV19 and TRBJ2-2 for the parts outside the CDR3, the full variable domain is DGGITQSPKYLFRKEGQNVTLSCEQNLNHDAMYWYRQDPGQGLRLIYYSQIVNDFQKGDIAEGYSVSREKKESFPLTVTSAQKNPTAFYLCASRKDRRTNTGELFFGEGSRLTVL.

This clonotype showed up many times. V is TRBV11-2 and J is TRBJ1-3; no clear D gene. V gave up 1 base and J gave up 0 bases, with 7 bases separating them. The CDR3 extends over 15 amino acids. Germline V gene data show CDR1 as SGHAT and CDR2 as FQNNGV. The CDR3 is CASSLAWSSGNTIYF. CDR3 sequence (DNA): TGTGCCAGCAGCTTAGCTTGGAGCTCTGGAAACACCATATATTTT.

This clonotype is termed medium-sized. The V and J genes are TRBV7-8 and TRBJ2-1; D may be TRBD2 (6 bases). Trimming left V 3 bases short and J 10 bases short, with 7 bases between. Germline CDR1 and CDR2: SGHVS and FQNEAQ. CDR3 length equals 11 residues. The CDR3 DNA reads TGTGCCAGCAGCTTGGACTACGAGCAGTTCTTC. Amino acid sequence: CASSLDYEQFF.

There are many counts of this clonotype. The CDR3 DNA reads as TGTGCCAGCAGAGTGACTAGTTCCGATACGCAGTATTTT. Amino acids: CASRVTSSDTQYF. The V call is TRBV6-2 or TRBV6-3, the J call TRBJ2-3; possibly TRBD2 for D (6 bases). This CDR3 is 13 amino acids long. V lost 6 bases to trimming and J lost 6 bases, with 13 bases between them. The germline V gene encodes CDR1 MNHEY and CDR2 SVGEGT.

This clonotype occurred many times. The chain has TRBV6-2 or TRBV6-3 and TRBJ2-3; unclear D gene. The CDR3 contains 12 residues. The V end was cut by 7 bases, the J end by 4 bases, with 9 bases between. CDR1 is MNHEY and CDR2 is SVGEGT in the germline V gene. The CDR3 DNA reads as TGTGCCAGCAATGTAAATGCAGATACGCAGTATTTT. This gives the protein CASNVNADTQYF.

This clonotype was counted ten times or more. V gene TRBV18 combines with J gene TRBJ1-4, with no clear D. Trimming removed 3 bases at V and 8 bases at J, with 10 bases between. Germline CDR1 and CDR2: KGHSH and LQKENI. The CDR3 consists of 13 residues. The DNA of the CDR3 is TGTGCCAGCTCACCGGTGGTCGGGGAAAAACTGTTTTTT. It is translated as CASSPVVGEKLFF. The full variable domain, rest sourced from reference TRBV18 and TRBJ1-4, is NAGVMQNPRHLVRRRGQEARLRCSPMKGHSHVYWYRQLPEEGLKFMVYLQKENIIDESGMPKERFSAEFPKEGPSILRIQQVVRGDSAAYFCASSPVVGEKLFFGSGTQLSVL.

In this sample, this clonotype turned up many times. This chain joins TRBV4-1 and TRBJ2-1; 13 bases are shared with TRBD2. This CDR3 contains 16 residues. In germline, CDR1 is MGHRA, CDR2 YSYEKL. The V segment lost 4 bases and the J segment 3 bases; nucleotides outside the gene matches: 3. The CDR3 loop reads CASSRGTSGNYNEQFF. The CDR3, as DNA: TGCGCCAGCAGCCGGGGGACTAGCGGGAACTACAATGAGCAGTTCTTC.

Many counts were recorded for this clonotype. The chain is built from TRBV12-2 and TRBJ2-5; TRBD1 was called by the table and not checked on the DNA. TRBV12-2 is a known pseudogene. This CDR3 is built from 21 residues. CDR3 sequence reads: CASRLTPPCSTGWDHQETQYF. As DNA, the CDR3 is TGTGCAAGTCGCTTAACGCCCCCCTGCAGCACCGGCTGGGACCACCAAGAGACCCAGTACTTC.

The sample holds many counts of this clonotype. This chain links TRBV27 with TRBJ2-7, with D possibly being TRBD2 (6 bases). Germline V gene lookup returns CDR1 MNHEY and CDR2 SMNVEV (reference sequence). The CDR3 loop spans 14 amino acids. V lost 3 bases, J lost 6 bases, and 15 bases lay in between. This chain's CDR3 is CASSLTSLPSEQYF. CDR3 DNA sequence: TGTGCCAGCAGTTTGACTAGTTTACCTTCCGAGCAGTACTTC.

At least ten counts were recorded for this clonotype. The chain couples TRBV5-1 to TRBJ1-1; no clear D gene. CDR1 and CDR2 from the germline V gene are SGHRS and YFSETQ. V was cut by 4 bases and J by 1 base, with 8 bases left in between. CDR3 length: 13 amino acids. CDR3 protein: CASSAGPNTEAFF. CDR3 bases: TGCGCCAGCAGCGCGGGCCCGAACACTGAAGCTTTCTTT. Using reference TRBV5-1 and TRBJ1-1 for the parts outside the CDR3, the full variable domain is KAGVTQTPRYLIKTRGQQVTLSCSPISGHRSVSWYQQTPGQGLQFLFEYFSETQRNKGNFPGRFSGRQFSNSRSEMNVSTLELGDSALYLCASSAGPNTEAFFGQGTRLTVV.

The V gene is TRBV4-2, the J gene TRBJ2-1; no firm D call. Germline V gives CDR1 LGHNA, CDR2 YNFKEQ. Trimming stripped 0 bases from V and 2 bases from J, with 11 bases between. The CDR3 is 16 residues long. This CDR3 reads CASSQEATSPYNEQFF. CDR3 sequence (DNA): TGTGCCAGCAGCCAAGAGGCGACTTCCCCCTACAATGAGCAGTTCTTC.

This clonotype was detected many times. This chain connects TRBV18 to TRBJ1-1; 9 nucleotides match TRBD1. Trimming cost V 4 bases and J 6 bases; bases outside gene matches: 3. The germline V gene has CDR1 KGHSH and CDR2 LQKENI. This CDR3 contains 13 residues. The CDR3 reads CASSQQGAAEAFF. CDR3 in DNA: TGTGCCAGCTCACAACAGGGGGCGGCTGAAGCTTTCTTT.

This clonotype was counted at least ten times. This chain uses TRBV20-1 with TRBJ2-7; D unresolved. CDR3 length: 11 residues. Per germline, CDR1 DFQATT and CDR2 SNEGSKA (reference sequence). The germline V and J ends were trimmed by 3 bases and 1 base, with 4 bases remaining between them. In DNA, the CDR3 is TGCAGTGCTAGGAGTTCCTACGAGCAGTACTTC. Translated: CSARSSYEQYF.

This clonotype was seen repeatedly, ten times or more. The junction departs from germline at one end; a sequencing error may be responsible. The rearrangement links TRBV29-1 to TRBJ2-1; 10 nucleotides align to TRBD2. Germline values: CDR1 SQVTM, CDR2 ANQGSEA. CDR3 length equals 16 residues. The CDR3 nucleotides are TGTTCACCCAGGCTAGCGGGAGTCGTAACCAACTATGAGCAGTTCTTC. Its translation is CSPRLAGVVTNYEQFF.